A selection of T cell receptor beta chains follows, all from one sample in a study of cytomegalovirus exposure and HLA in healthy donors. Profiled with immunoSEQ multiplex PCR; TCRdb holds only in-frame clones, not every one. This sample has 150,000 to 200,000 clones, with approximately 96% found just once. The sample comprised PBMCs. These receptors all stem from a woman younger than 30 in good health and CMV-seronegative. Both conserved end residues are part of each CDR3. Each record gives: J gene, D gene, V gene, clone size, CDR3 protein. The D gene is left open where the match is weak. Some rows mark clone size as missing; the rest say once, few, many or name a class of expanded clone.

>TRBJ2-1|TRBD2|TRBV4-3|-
CASSPRLAGYNEQFF
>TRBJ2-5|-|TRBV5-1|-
CASSQGPRETQYF
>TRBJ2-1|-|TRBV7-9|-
CASSLVLGGPYNEQFF
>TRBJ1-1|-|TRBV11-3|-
CASSAGGQAFF
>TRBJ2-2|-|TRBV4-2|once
CASSQGVAVPNTGELFF
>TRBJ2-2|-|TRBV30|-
CAWSVFAGELFF
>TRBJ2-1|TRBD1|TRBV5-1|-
CASSEQGAVYNEQFF
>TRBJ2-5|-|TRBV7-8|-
CASSFPSRETQYF
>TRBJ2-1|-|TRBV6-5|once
CASRHPARAYNEQFF
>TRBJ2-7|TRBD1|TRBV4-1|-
CASSQDEYAGTGDGRAWEQYF
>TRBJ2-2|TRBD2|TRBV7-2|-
CASSLRATPGTSGAGELFF
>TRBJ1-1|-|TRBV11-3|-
CASSLGFSDTEAFF
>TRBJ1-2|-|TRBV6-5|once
CASSYGGGGGYTF
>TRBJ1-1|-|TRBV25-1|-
CASSNGGSGTEAFF
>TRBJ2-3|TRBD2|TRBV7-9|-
CASSRTSVTDTQYF
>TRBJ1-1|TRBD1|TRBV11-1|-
CASSLDRGQVAFF
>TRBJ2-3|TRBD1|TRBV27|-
CASSPGQGYTQYF
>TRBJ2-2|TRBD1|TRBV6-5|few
CASSRTGSGELFF
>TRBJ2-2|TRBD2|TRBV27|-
CASSANLAGGPGELFF
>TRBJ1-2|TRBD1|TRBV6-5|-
CASSSQDRARGYTF
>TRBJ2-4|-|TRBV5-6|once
CASSSTTENIQYF
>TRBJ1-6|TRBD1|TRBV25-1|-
CASSDLGGQGGSPLHF
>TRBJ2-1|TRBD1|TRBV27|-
CASSPPTGVPNNEQFF
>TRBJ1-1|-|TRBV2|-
CASLSPQTVNTEAFF
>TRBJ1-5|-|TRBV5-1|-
CASSLEGDSNQPQHF
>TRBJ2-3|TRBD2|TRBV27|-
CASSFKPSGGSSHTDTQYF
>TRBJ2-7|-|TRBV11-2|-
CASSSHQGAHEQYF
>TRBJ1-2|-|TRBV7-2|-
CASSFSPGANYGYTF
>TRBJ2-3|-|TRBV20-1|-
CSALAGDTQYF
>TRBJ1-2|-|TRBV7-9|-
CASSEQGYYGYTF
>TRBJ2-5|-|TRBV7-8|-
CASSLTGGRETQYF
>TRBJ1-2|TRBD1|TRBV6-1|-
CASSDKGTGNYGYTF
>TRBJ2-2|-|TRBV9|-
CASSVGSERNTGELFF
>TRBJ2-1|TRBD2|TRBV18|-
CASSPGLAVDEQFF
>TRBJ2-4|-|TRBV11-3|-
CASASFPTGVGAKNIQYF
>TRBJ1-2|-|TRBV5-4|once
CASSRGGLATNAPLGYTF
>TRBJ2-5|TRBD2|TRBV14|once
CASSQGPGGPETQYF
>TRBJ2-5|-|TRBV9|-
CASSDGLQETQYF
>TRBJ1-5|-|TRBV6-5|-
CASRLDRYSGQPQHF
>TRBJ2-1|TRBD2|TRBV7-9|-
CASSLFSGGSGTHEQFF
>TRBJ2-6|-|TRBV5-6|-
CASRRDWASGANVLTF
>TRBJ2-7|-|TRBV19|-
CASSIGSPAAIYEQYF
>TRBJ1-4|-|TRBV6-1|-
CASTAQVWGNEKLFF
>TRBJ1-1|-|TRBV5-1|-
CASSLSQGRLNTEAFF
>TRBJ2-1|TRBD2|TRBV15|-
CATSRELAGFNEQFF
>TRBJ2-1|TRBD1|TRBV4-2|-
CASSHIATGGAYNEQFF
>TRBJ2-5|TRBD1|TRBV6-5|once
CASSQDRRSPETQYF